This T cell receptor beta chain was recovered during a study of T cells in women clearing cervical HPV infection (dated by TCRdb to the late 2010s). The study in broad terms: Cases were roughly 24 women with histologically confirmed HPV16-related CIN3 or worse, including a couple of invasive cancers. Cases were matched to controls by age within five years and by the year the sample was collected. Five blinded duplicates per group were added as quality controls, giving approximately 60 samples: about 50 participants and roughly 10 replicates. HLA typing was available for only a few women, so HLA type could not be excluded as a confounder. Cases had a median age of approximately 35 years compared with 38 for controls, and baseline characteristics showed no significant differences between the groups. Case blood was taken at the visit when the lesion was first identified, whereas control blood was taken when infection was no longer detected. Among cases, blood sampling came a median of approximately 150 days after lesion detection, with an interquartile range of about 90 to 220 days. This exploratory proof-of-principle case-control study, nested within the Guanacaste HPV Natural History Study in Costa Rica, compared TCR repertoires among women with different cervical HPV16 outcomes. Controls were 20 to 30 women whose single incident HPV16 infection cleared within 12 months without precancer or cancer developing. The parent cohort enrolled around 10,000 women aged 18 or older in Guanacaste, Costa Rica, during about 1993 to 1994 and followed them for 7 to 8 years. General conclusions and limits of the study: Whether associations preceded infection or resulted from infection could not be shown with the cross-sectional design, and effector/memory subsets and HPV-specific T cells were not isolated. Because T-cell numbers per sample were unknown, differences in richness could reflect varying T-cell content rather than repertoire biology. Random forest classifiers combining richness and V gene abundances distinguished cases from controls with an estimated AUC of approximately 0.8. TCR repertoire richness was significantly higher in CIN3+ cases than in controls across sequencing depths, while evenness did not differ.

Remarks on this clone: Which antigen it targets is not known.

Every participant had a single incident cervical HPV16 infection, and women with prevalent HPV16 infections were excluded. Cervical HPV DNA was detected with MY09/MY11 PCR, and genotyping was done by dot-blot hybridization. Roughly 15 mL of heparinized blood was centrifuged, after which the buffy coat was aliquoted, frozen at -30 degrees C, and then stored at -80 degrees C. QIAGEN kits were used to extract genomic DNA from buffy coat specimens. The immunoSEQ assay used multiplex PCR to amplify TCR beta CDR3 regions from an average of around 1.2 ug of genomic DNA per sample. The assay corrected primer bias using a complete synthetic TCR repertoire to establish an amplification baseline. The amplicons were sequenced on the Illumina platform. Turning to the authors' computational methods: Sequences were error-corrected by clustering with frequency ratios and a modified nearest-neighbor algorithm, then analyzed in the immunoSEQ Analyzer with IMGT gene definitions. At each rarefaction depth, TCR richness and evenness were averaged across 20 rarefaction repeats, and any sample with fewer sequences than the depth was left out. Wilcoxon rank sum tests with FDR correction were used to compare V, D and J gene relative abundances between the groups. For the blinded duplicates, the intraclass correlation was 95% to 97% for TCR richness and averaged 76.4% across about 67 gene segments. In its TCRdb copy, this immuneACCESS table keeps in-frame sequences only and misses some clones. Where compared with another copy, unresolved V genes explain less than half of these, and the others have no known cause. V and J calls and clone size follow that table, whereas D and trimming were derived from the DNA. The sample table includes tens of thousands of clones. Under 7.5% of the sample goes to the ten largest clones.

The sample was blood buffy coat. The receptor was derived from a woman between 18 and 70 years old with a cervical HPV16 infection that either progressed to CIN3+ or cleared (not recorded which).

The CDR3 corresponds to CSARWLAGGEAGELFF. CDR3 DNA (partial): TGCAGTGCTAGATGGCTAGCGGGGGGGGAGGCCGGGGAG. In this chain, TRBV20-1 is recombined with TRBJ2-2; TRBD2 aligns with 12 central bases. The CDR3 extends 3 residues past the end of the read, so its final part is completed from the germline J gene. The germline V gene (reference sequence) provides CDR1 DFQATT and CDR2 SNEGSKA. The junction shows trimming of 2 bases on V and 6 bases on J, and the gene matches do not reach 7 bases of it. Inclusive of the bounding cysteine and phenylalanine, the CDR3 is 16 residues long. Shown are 39 bases from within the CDR3, in frame from base 1.